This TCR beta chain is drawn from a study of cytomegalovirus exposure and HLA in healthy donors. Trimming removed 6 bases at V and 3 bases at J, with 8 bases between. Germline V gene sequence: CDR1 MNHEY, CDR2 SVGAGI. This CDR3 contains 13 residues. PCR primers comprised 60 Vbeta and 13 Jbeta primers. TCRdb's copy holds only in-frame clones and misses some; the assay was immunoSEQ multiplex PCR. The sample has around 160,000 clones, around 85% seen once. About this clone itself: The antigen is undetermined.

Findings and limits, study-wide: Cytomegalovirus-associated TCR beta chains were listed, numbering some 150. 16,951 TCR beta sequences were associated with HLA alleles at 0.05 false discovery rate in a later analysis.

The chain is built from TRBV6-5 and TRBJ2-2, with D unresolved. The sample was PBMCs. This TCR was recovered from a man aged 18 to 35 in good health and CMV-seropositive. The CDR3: CASSLPYTGELFF. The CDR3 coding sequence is TGTGCCAGCAGCCTTCCGTACACCGGGGAGCTGTTTTTT.